Listed below are T cell receptor beta chains from one sample, sequenced in a study of cytomegalovirus exposure and HLA in healthy donors. Repertoires were generated with immunoSEQ multiplex PCR, while TCRdb's copy carries only in-frame clones and drops some. The sample carries some 100,000 clones, over 55% recorded once. Material for sequencing was PBMCs. Every receptor here comes from a young woman in good health and CMV-seropositive. CDR3s include the opening cysteine and the closing phenylalanine or tryptophan. A D gene is named only where the DNA matches it firmly. A clone size is listed for some rows: how often the clone was seen (once, few, many), or a class if it is expanded.

abundance: NA; v_gene: TRBV15; j_gene: TRBJ1-5; d_gene: TRBD1; CDR3nt: TGTGCCACCAGTCGGGACAGTAGCAATCAGCCCCAGCATTTT; CDR3aa: CATSRDSSNQPQHF
abundance: NA; v_gene: TRBV5-4; j_gene: TRBJ2-7; d_gene: NA; CDR3nt: TGTGCCAGCAGCTTGGGGGGGCGGAGGGAGCAGTACTTC; CDR3aa: CASSLGGRREQYF
abundance: NA; v_gene: TRBV9; j_gene: TRBJ2-5; d_gene: TRBD2; CDR3nt: TGTGCCAGCAGCGTAGAGGGTAGCGGGGGGGCAGGGGAGACCCAGTACTTC; CDR3aa: CASSVEGSGGAGETQYF
abundance: few; v_gene: TRBV7-6; j_gene: TRBJ2-3; d_gene: TRBD2; CDR3nt: TGTGCCAGCAGCCTTCAGACTAGCGGGAAGGATACGCAGTATTTT; CDR3aa: CASSLQTSGKDTQYF
abundance: NA; v_gene: TRBV2; j_gene: TRBJ2-7; d_gene: NA; CDR3nt: TGTGCCTGGCATAAGTGGGGGGAGTACACCTACGAGCAGTACTTC; CDR3aa: CAWHKWGEYTYEQYF
abundance: NA; v_gene: TRBV28; j_gene: TRBJ2-5; d_gene: TRBD1; CDR3nt: TGTGCCAGCAGTTTACAGGGGGCAAAGGAGACCCAGTACTTC; CDR3aa: CASSLQGAKETQYF
abundance: NA; v_gene: TRBV7-2; j_gene: TRBJ2-2; d_gene: TRBD2; CDR3nt: TGTGCCAGCACCCTTCGGACTAGTAAGACCGGGGAGCTGTTTTTT; CDR3aa: CASTLRTSKTGELFF
abundance: NA; v_gene: TRBV2; j_gene: TRBJ2-1; d_gene: NA; CDR3nt: TGTGCCAGCAGTGAGGGAGGGGGTGAGCAGTTCTTC; CDR3aa: CASSEGGGEQFF
abundance: NA; v_gene: TRBV28; j_gene: TRBJ2-3; d_gene: TRBD1; CDR3nt: TGTGCCAGCAGTTTAGGGGACAGGGGGTTGGCAGATACGCAGTATTTT; CDR3aa: CASSLGDRGLADTQYF
abundance: NA; v_gene: TRBV2; j_gene: TRBJ2-7; d_gene: TRBD2; CDR3nt: TGTGCCAGCATCAAATCTAGCGGATACGAGCAGTACTTC; CDR3aa: CASIKSSGYEQYF
abundance: NA; v_gene: TRBV7-2; j_gene: TRBJ1-2; d_gene: TRBD1; CDR3nt: TGTGCCAGCAGCCCCGGGACAGTCTCTATCTATGGCTACACCTTC; CDR3aa: CASSPGTVSIYGYTF
abundance: NA; v_gene: TRBV6-5; j_gene: TRBJ1-1; d_gene: NA; CDR3nt: TGTGCCAGCATGTTTCAGCGGGGCGGGAACACTGAAGCTTTCTTT; CDR3aa: CASMFQRGGNTEAFF
abundance: NA; v_gene: TRBV28; j_gene: TRBJ1-1; d_gene: TRBD1; CDR3nt: TGTGCCAGCAGTCCCTGGACAGGGAGGATTATGAACACTGAAGCTTTCTTT; CDR3aa: CASSPWTGRIMNTEAFF
abundance: few; v_gene: TRBV9; j_gene: TRBJ2-7; d_gene: NA; CDR3nt: TGTGCCAGCAGCCCGGGACACGCCTACGAGCAGTACTTC; CDR3aa: CASSPGHAYEQYF
abundance: NA; v_gene: TRBV9; j_gene: TRBJ2-1; d_gene: TRBD2; CDR3nt: TGTGCCAGCAGTGTCGGGGGGGGGAGTTACAATGAGCAGTTCTTC; CDR3aa: CASSVGGGSYNEQFF
abundance: NA; v_gene: TRBV5-3; j_gene: TRBJ1-1; d_gene: TRBD1; CDR3nt: TGTGCCAGAAGACCTTGCCCGGGACAGGGGGGGACTGAAGCTTTCTTT; CDR3aa: CARRPCPGQGGTEAFF